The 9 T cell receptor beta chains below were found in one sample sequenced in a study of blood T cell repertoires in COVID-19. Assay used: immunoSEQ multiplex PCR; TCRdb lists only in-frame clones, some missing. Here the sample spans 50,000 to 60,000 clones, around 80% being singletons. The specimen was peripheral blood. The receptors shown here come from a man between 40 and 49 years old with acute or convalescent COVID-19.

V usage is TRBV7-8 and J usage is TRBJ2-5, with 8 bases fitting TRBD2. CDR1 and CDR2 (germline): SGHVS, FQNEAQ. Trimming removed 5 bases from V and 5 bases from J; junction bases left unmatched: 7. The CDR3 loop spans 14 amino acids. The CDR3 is CASSPGLAQETQYF. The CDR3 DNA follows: TGTGCCAGCAGCCCTGGACTAGCTCAGGAGACCCAGTACTTC.

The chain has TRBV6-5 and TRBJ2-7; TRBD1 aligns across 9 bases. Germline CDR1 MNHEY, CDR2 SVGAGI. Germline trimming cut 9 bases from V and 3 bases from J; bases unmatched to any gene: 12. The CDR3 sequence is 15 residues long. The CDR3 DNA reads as TGTGCCAGTTCAGGACAGGGGTCCTCCTTCTACGAGCAGTACTTC. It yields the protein CASSGQGSSFYEQYF.

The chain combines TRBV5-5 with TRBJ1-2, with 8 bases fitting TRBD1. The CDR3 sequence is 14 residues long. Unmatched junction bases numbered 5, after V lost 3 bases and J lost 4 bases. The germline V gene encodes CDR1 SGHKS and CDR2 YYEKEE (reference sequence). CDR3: CASSSRTGSYGYTF. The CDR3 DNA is TGTGCCAGCAGCTCCCGGACAGGGAGCTATGGCTACACCTTC.

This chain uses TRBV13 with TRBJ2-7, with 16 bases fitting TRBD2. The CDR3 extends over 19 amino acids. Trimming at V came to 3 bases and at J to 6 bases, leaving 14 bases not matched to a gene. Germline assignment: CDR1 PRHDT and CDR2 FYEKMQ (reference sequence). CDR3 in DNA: TGTGCCAGCAGCTTGACCGGGACTAGCGGGAGGGCCGGAGGAGCCGAGCAGTACTTC. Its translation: CASSLTGTSGRAGGAEQYF.

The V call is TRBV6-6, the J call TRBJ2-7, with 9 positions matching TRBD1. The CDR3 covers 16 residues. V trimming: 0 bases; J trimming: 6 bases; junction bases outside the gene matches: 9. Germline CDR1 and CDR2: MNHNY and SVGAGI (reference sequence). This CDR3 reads CASSYSIPGQGSEQYF. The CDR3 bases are TGTGCCAGCAGTTACTCGATCCCGGGACAGGGTTCCGAGCAGTACTTC.

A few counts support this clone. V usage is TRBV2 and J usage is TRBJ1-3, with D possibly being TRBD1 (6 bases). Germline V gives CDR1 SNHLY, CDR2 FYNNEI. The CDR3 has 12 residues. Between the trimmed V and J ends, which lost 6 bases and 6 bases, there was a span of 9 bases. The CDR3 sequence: CASRRTENTIYF. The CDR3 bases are TGTGCCAGCAGAAGGACAGAAAACACCATATATTTT.

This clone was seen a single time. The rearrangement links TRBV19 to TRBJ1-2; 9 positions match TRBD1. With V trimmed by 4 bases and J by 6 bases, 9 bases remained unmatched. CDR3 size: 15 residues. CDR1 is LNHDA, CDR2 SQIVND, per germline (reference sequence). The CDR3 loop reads CASSNRDRVSHGYTF. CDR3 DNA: TGTGCCAGTAGTAATCGGGACAGGGTCTCGCATGGCTACACCTTC.

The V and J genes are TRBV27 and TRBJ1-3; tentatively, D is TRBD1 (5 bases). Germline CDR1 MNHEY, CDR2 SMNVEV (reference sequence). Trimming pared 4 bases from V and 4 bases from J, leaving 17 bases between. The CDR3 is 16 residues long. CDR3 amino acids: CASSSAGSGSGNTIYF. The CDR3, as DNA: TGTGCCAGCAGTTCAGCAGGGTCTGGATCCGGAAACACCATATATTTT.

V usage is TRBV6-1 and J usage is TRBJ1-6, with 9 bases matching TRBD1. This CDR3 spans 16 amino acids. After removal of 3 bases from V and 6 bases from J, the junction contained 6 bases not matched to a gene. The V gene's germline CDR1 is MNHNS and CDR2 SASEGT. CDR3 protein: CASSDGGQGFNSPLHF. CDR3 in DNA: TGTGCCAGCAGTGACGGGGGACAGGGTTTTAATTCACCCCTCCACTTT.